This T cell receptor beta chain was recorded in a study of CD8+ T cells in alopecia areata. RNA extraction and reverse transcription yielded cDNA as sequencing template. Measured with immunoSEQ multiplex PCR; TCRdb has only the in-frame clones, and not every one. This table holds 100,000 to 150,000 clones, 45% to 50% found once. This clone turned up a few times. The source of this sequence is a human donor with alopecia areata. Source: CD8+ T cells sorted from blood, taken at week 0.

The CDR3: CASSLRRPENEQYF. The CDR3, as DNA: TGCGCCAGCAGCTTAAGGCGACCGGAGAACGAGCAGTACTTC. V and J are TRBV5-1 and TRBJ2-7; D call uncertain. The CDR3 loop spans 14 amino acids. Germline V gives CDR1 SGHRS, CDR2 YFSETQ. V dropped 2 bases and J dropped 5 bases, with 14 bases sitting between them.